This TCR beta chain was sequenced during a study of blood T cell repertoires in COVID-19. The wider study: The United States, Italy and Spain supplied acute and convalescent COVID-19 samples.

Authors' methods: Reference gene primer amplification in the assay estimated nucleated cell counts. Here immunoSEQ multiplex PCR was the method, and the copy in TCRdb shows in-frame clones only, minus some. V, J and clone size are those of that table, while D and trimming were read from the DNA. The sample comprises about 260,000 clones, 85% to 90% of which are singletons, and approximately 0.9% rests with the top ten. Trimming stripped 2 bases from V and 6 bases from J, with 5 bases between. The CDR3 runs to 12 residues. Germline values: CDR1 SGDLS, CDR2 YYNGEE. This receptor was identified in a man in his forties or fifties who had been exposed to COVID-19. The chain uses TRBV9 and TRBJ2-2; the D is unclear. The sequenced material came from PBMCs or T cells enriched from blood (not recorded which). The CDR3: CASSVYAGELFF. For the CDR3, the DNA is TGTGCCAGCAGCGTCTATGCCGGGGAGCTGTTTTTT.